This T cell receptor beta chain stems from a study of T cell responses to AZD1222 COVID-19 vaccine. Produced via immunoSEQ multiplex PCR; TCRdb's table is partial and in-frame only. The sample lists about 140,000 clones, approximately 91% seen once, with about 4.4% in the top ten. Remarks on this clone: Antigen: not known.

Study-level results: Vaccination with two AZD1222 doses was followed by a rise in Spike-specific TCR breadth and depth.

Germline CDR1 and CDR2: SGDLS and YYNGEE. The CDR3 loop spans 16 amino acids. The V segment lost 0 bases and the J segment 3 bases; nucleotides outside the gene matches: 7. This rearrangement joins TRBV9 to TRBJ2-3, with 7 bases matching TRBD2. The sequenced sample was peripheral blood, obtained on day 0 of AZD1222 vaccination. This clonotype was obtained from an adult in good health. For the CDR3, the DNA is TGTGCCAGCAGCGTAGGTGTGCGGGAGAGAACAGATACGCAGTATTTT. This encodes CASSVGVRERTDTQYF.